A selection of T cell receptor beta chains follows, all from one sample in a study of blood T cell repertoires in COVID-19. TCRdb's table, derived via immunoSEQ multiplex PCR, lists solely in-frame clones and lacks some. The sample has roughly 46,000 clones, 84% seen once. The sequenced sample consisted of peripheral blood. The source of these receptors is a man between 60 and 75 years old with acute or convalescent COVID-19. Both conserved end residues are trimmed from each CDR3.

V	length	CDR3
TRBV4-1	11	ASSQSFPTEAF
TRBV5-5	12	ASSSRGGPTEAF
TRBV7-3	13	ASSLKSRGPDTQY
TRBV9	13	ASSVSGYNSYEQY
TRBV3-1/TRBV3-2	12	ASSQDRGGQPQH
TRBV7-9	13	ASSQSWDSQETQY
TRBV27	12	ASSYEGMNTEAF
TRBV14	13	ASSPWTSGTDTQY
TRBV9	13	ASSEGQGSGNTIY
TRBV10-3	14	AISESGTGVNQPQH
TRBV19	13	ASSPRQGSNQPQH
TRBV5-6	17	ASSLSPGHHSSYNSPLH
TRBV12-5	15	ASAPPIGGASTGELF
TRBV6-5	11	ASSYTVNYGYT
TRBV30	11	AWSQTGNTEAF
TRBV5-1	15	ASSLVGRGGSTDTQY
TRBV28	16	ASSPRAGKEGIGEKLF
TRBV10-3	12	AAFSGGETYEQY
TRBV5-1	13	ASSVDRPGRETQY
TRBV9	13	ASSVGGNGADTQY
TRBV30	15	AWSPLAGQGARSPLH
TRBV5-4	11	ASSLDSHTEAF
TRBV19	13	ASSIGQRRDYGYT
TRBV20-1	15	SASDAGGPSGTDTQY
TRBV6-1	13	ASSEKGPNTGELF
TRBV3-1/TRBV3-2	12	ASSLRTGLNEQF
TRBV12-5	13	ASGLGLAGGSEQF
TRBV9	12	ASSAWDSSYEQY
TRBV30	11	AWAPGGNQPQH
TRBV7-6	16	ASSFGLAGGPGTDTQY
TRBV7-8	12	ASSATARGTEAF
TRBV5-6	13	ASSRPGQANEKLF
TRBV6-1	11	ASSDGGADGYT
TRBV3-1/TRBV3-2	14	ASSQTFDSSYNEQF
TRBV4-1	13	ASSHKAGGPYEQF
TRBV10-3	14	AISPLRGANVNEQF